What follows is one T cell receptor (beta chain) and its context. The target antigen is unknown. The data derive from a study of OX40 agonist ivuxolimab in advanced cancers. About the research overall: The study enrolled dose-escalation patients with hepatocellular carcinoma, melanoma, renal cell or head and neck cancer.

Per the germline V gene, CDR1 is MNHNY and CDR2 is SVGAGI (reference sequence). V lost 5 bases, J lost 2 bases, and 16 bases lay in between. The CDR3 consists of 15 residues. Study-wide findings and caveats: On average, CD8+ T cells had more expanded clones than CD4+.

The table came from immunoSEQ multiplex PCR; TCRdb's copy has only in-frame clones and leaves some out. The sample gives roughly 25,000 clones, around 90% of which show up once; 19% is in the top ten. This chain joins TRBV6-6 and TRBJ2-7; no reliable D call. The starting material was CD4+ or CD8+ T cells sorted from blood, obtained in a trial of the OX40 agonist ivuxolimab. The TCR originated in an adult with an advanced solid tumor such as melanoma, head and neck, liver or kidney cancer. CDR3 nucleotides: TGTGCCAGCAGTCCAAAGACACCCTTTCCCTACGAGCAGTACTTC. It is translated as CASSPKTPFPYEQYF.